These 26 T cell receptor beta chains share one sample of origin, sequenced in a study of T cell changes during pregnancy in multiple sclerosis. TCRdb's table, derived via immunoSEQ multiplex PCR, lists solely in-frame clones and lacks some. The sample holds under 60,000 clones; around 93% are singletons and the top ten take around 0.5%. Sequenced material: CD4+ T cells from peripheral blood mononuclear cells, taken after pregnancy. The receptors here all came from a female donor with multiple sclerosis, enrolled in a pregnancy study.

V and J are TRBV28 and TRBJ2-2, with 8 bases identical to TRBD2. Germline trimming cut 6 bases from V and 4 bases from J; bases unmatched to any gene: 4. The CDR3 extends over 14 amino acids. Germline CDR1 and CDR2: MDHEN and SYDVKM. CDR3: CASRGLGVTGELFF. The CDR3 DNA reads as TGTGCCAGCAGGGGACTAGGGGTCACCGGGGAGCTGTTTTTT.

The chain employs TRBV7-3 and TRBJ2-2; 12 nucleotides line up with TRBD2. From germline, CDR1 is SGHTA and CDR2 FQGTGA. Losses at the gene ends were 5 bases for V and 5 bases for J; bases not matched to a gene: 6. The length of the CDR3 is 16 residues. The CDR3 reads CASSRTSGMATGELFF. Here the CDR3 DNA reads TGTGCCAGCAGCCGGACTAGCGGGATGGCTACCGGGGAGCTGTTTTTT. Based on the CDR3 plus reference TRBV7-3 and TRBJ2-2, the full variable domain is GAGVSQTPSNKVTEKGKYVELRCDPISGHTALYWYRQSLGQGPEFLIYFQGTGAADDSGLPNDRFFAVRPEGSVSTLKIQRTERGDSAVYLCASSRTSGMATGELFFGEGSRLTVL.

This clone has only a few counts. The chain has TRBV11-2 and TRBJ2-3, with D possibly being TRBD2 (5 bases). The germline V gene encodes CDR1 SGHAT and CDR2 FQNNGV. This CDR3 has 14 residues. Trimming pared 5 bases from V and 6 bases from J, leaving 15 bases between. The CDR3 nucleotides are TGTGCCAGCAGCGTACTAGGGATTTCGGATACGCAGTATTTT. Residues: CASSVLGISDTQYF.

The rearrangement links TRBV5-1 to TRBJ2-3; the D is unclear. The V end lost 0 bases, the J end lost 4 bases, and 12 bases lay between the germline ends. The CDR3 sequence is 15 residues long. CDR1 is SGHRS, CDR2 YFSETQ, per germline. CDR3 loop: CASSLERVAADTQYF. CDR3 DNA sequence: TGCGCCAGCAGCTTGGAAAGAGTAGCTGCAGATACGCAGTATTTT.

This chain uses TRBV7-8 with TRBJ2-1; 8 bases map to TRBD2. The CDR3 is 13 residues long. V lost 5 bases and J lost 9; bases outside the gene matches: 6. Germline V gene sequence: CDR1 SGHVS, CDR2 FQNEAQ. The CDR3 DNA is TGTGCCAGCAGCACGGGACTAGATCGTGAGCAGTTCTTC. Protein product: CASSTGLDREQFF.

The V and J genes are TRBV14 and TRBJ2-2, with 9 bases fitting TRBD2. Germline CDR1 reads SGHDN; CDR2 reads FVKESK. The V and J ends lost 4 bases and 1 base, in that order; junction bases with no gene match: 7. The CDR3 covers 17 residues. CDR3 sequence (DNA): TGTGCCAGCAGCCCCTTCCCTAGCGGGAAGAACACCGGGGAGCTGTTTTTT. It specifies CASSPFPSGKNTGELFF.

The chain uses TRBV6-5 and TRBJ2-7; 12 positions match TRBD1. CDR1 is MNHEY and CDR2 is SVGAGI in the germline V gene. V was pared by 6 bases and J by 4 bases, with 4 bases of the junction left unmatched. This CDR3 has 14 amino acids. The DNA of the CDR3 is TGTGCCAGCAGGGGACAGGGGGCTCCGTACGAGCAGTACTTC. Translated: CASRGQGAPYEQYF.

As to this clone: Its ends do not fully match the called genes, so a read error is possible. The chain is built from TRBV5-6 and TRBJ2-2; TRBD2 aligns across 9 bases. CDR3 length equals 16 residues. CDR1 is SGHDT and CDR2 is YYEEEE in the germline V gene. The DNA for the CDR3 is TGTGCCAGCGGCTTGGCCGGTCTAGCGGGGTCCGGGGAGCTGTTTTTT. Translating it yields CASGLAGLAGSGELFF.

The chain uses TRBV18 and TRBJ2-5, with a possible D match to TRBD1 (5 bases). CDR3 length: 14 residues. Trimming took off 4 bases at V and 2 bases at J, with 11 bases between the two ends. Germline V gives CDR1 KGHSH, CDR2 LQKENI. CDR3 amino acids: CASSRDKGQETQYF. The CDR3 nucleotides are TGTGCCAGCTCACGAGACAAGGGGCAAGAGACCCAGTACTTC.

The chain couples TRBV6-5 to TRBJ2-1, with D possibly TRBD1 on 5 matching bases. With 5 bases removed from V and 10 bases from J, the gap between germline ends came to 12 bases. CDR1 is MNHEY, CDR2 SVGAGI, per germline. The CDR3 is 12 residues long. The CDR3 DNA reads TGTGCCAGCAGTAAAGGGGCTAGGGAGCAGTTCTTC. Its translation: CASSKGAREQFF.

The chain links TRBV18 to TRBJ1-1; TRBD1 agrees at 7 bases. This CDR3 contains 14 residues. From germline, CDR1 is KGHSH and CDR2 LQKENI. V trimming: 1 base; J trimming: 3 bases; junction bases outside the gene matches: 2. The CDR3 DNA is TGTGCCAGCTCACCACTAGACAGGGACACTGAAGCTTTCTTT. Encoded protein: CASSPLDRDTEAFF. The whole variable domain, filled in from reference TRBV18 and TRBJ1-1, reads NAGVMQNPRHLVRRRGQEARLRCSPMKGHSHVYWYRQLPEEGLKFMVYLQKENIIDESGMPKERFSAEFPKEGPSILRIQQVVRGDSAAYFCASSPLDRDTEAFFGQGTRLTVV.

The V and J genes are TRBV19 and TRBJ2-5; D not resolved. CDR3 length: 14 residues. Germline V gives CDR1 LNHDA, CDR2 SQIVND (reference sequence). V was pared by 5 bases and J by 2 bases, with 12 bases between. The CDR3 region has the DNA TGTGCCAGTAGTCCGCTTTTGACACAAGAGACCCAGTACTTC. This translates into CASSPLLTQETQYF.

The chain links TRBV6-6 to TRBJ1-2; the D is unclear. CDR1 MNHNY and CDR2 SVGAGI come from the germline V gene (reference sequence). The CDR3 is 12 residues long. With 6 bases removed from V and 8 bases from J, the gap between germline ends came to 13 bases. The CDR3 DNA reads TGTGCCAGCAGCCTCCTCTCCCGGGGCTACACCTTC. It translates to CASSLLSRGYTF.

The rearrangement uses TRBV2 and TRBJ2-1; TRBD2 matches 7 bases. The junction had 13 bases not matched to a gene; V was cut back by 8 bases and J by 6 bases. This CDR3 is built from 15 residues. CDR1 and CDR2 from the germline V gene are SNHLY and FYNNEI. The chain's CDR3 is CASAPGTTSLNEQFF. The CDR3 nucleotides read TGTGCCAGCGCCCCCGGGACTACAAGTCTCAATGAGCAGTTCTTC.

V is TRBV21-1 and J is TRBJ2-1; the listed D gene, TRBD2, was not tested against the DNA. TRBV21-1 is assigned pseudogene status. This CDR3 spans 20 amino acids. The CDR3 bases are TGTGCCAGCAGCAAAGGTGTACTAGCGGGACAAGTGAGTCCCTACAATGAGCAGTTCTTC. Encoded protein: CASSKGVLAGQVSPYNEQFF.

This chain's CDR3 is CASSQELAGGGDEQFF. The CDR3 DNA sequence: TGCGCCAGCAGCCAAGAACTAGCGGGAGGCGGGGATGAGCAGTTCTTC. V and J are TRBV4-3 and TRBJ2-1; 12 bases match TRBD2. The CDR3 loop spans 16 amino acids. V lost 0 bases to trimming and J lost 8 bases; unmatched junction nucleotides: 5. CDR1 and CDR2 from the germline V gene are LGHNA and YSLEER.

The chain employs TRBV12-2 and TRBJ2-6; no check of the table's D call, TRBD1, against the DNA was made. TRBV12-2 is shown as a pseudogene. This CDR3 is 19 amino acids long. The DNA for the CDR3 is TGTGCAAGTCGCTTAGCGGGACAGGGGGGCGCCTCTGGGGCCAACGTCCTGACTTTC. Its protein is CASRLAGQGGASGANVLTF.

The J gene is TRBJ2-1, the V gene TRBV4-2, with TRBD2 matching over 13 bases. V shed 1 base, J shed 0 bases, and the junction held 0 bases outside the gene matches. CDR1 LGHNA and CDR2 YNFKEQ come from the germline V gene. The CDR3 totals 17 residues. The CDR3 region is CASSQGTSGSSYNEQFF. The CDR3 bases are TGTGCCAGCAGCCAAGGGACTAGCGGGAGCTCCTACAATGAGCAGTTCTTC.

This clone was found once. The V gene is TRBV19, the J gene TRBJ1-3, with 7 bases aligning to TRBD1. V lost 3 bases, J lost 4 bases, and 6 bases stayed unmatched. Germline loops: CDR1 LNHDA, CDR2 SQIVND (reference sequence). This CDR3 is 15 amino acids long. The DNA of the CDR3 is TGTGCCAGTAGTATCCGGACAGGAACGGGAAACACCATATATTTT. It encodes CASSIRTGTGNTIYF.

The chain is built from TRBV6-5 and TRBJ2-5; no clear D. Germline V gene sequence: CDR1 MNHEY, CDR2 SVGAGI. Trimming shortened V by 0 bases and J by 5 bases, and 10 bases separated the two germline ends. The CDR3 extends over 14 amino acids. Written as DNA, the CDR3 is TGTGCCAGCAGTTACTCATCCAGTTGGGAGACCCAGTACTTC. Translated: CASSYSSSWETQYF.

The chain uses TRBV2 and TRBJ2-3, with D maybe TRBD2 (6 bases). The CDR3 is made up of 15 amino acids. CDR1 SNHLY and CDR2 FYNNEI come from the germline V gene. Trimming shortened V by 3 bases and J by 1 base, and 11 bases separated the two germline ends. The CDR3 DNA sequence: TGTGCCAGCAGTGACGTGCGGGGTGGCACAGATACGCAGTATTTT. Amino acids: CASSDVRGGTDTQYF.

Only a few counts were recorded for this clone. CDR3 nucleotide sequence: TGTGCCTGGAGTGTATCCGGGACAGGTAAAAACACTGAAGCTTTCTTT. Its protein is CAWSVSGTGKNTEAFF. The chain links TRBV30 to TRBJ1-1; 8 positions agree with TRBD1. CDR3 length: 16 amino acids. Trimming took 0 bases from V and 2 from J; bases not matched to a gene: 8. Germline loops: CDR1 GTSNPN, CDR2 SVGIG (reference sequence).

The CDR3 sequence: CASSFSGSFSAGIQYF. CDR3 nucleotide sequence: TGTGCCAGCAGCTTTAGCGGGAGCTTTTCGGCTGGCATTCAGTACTTC. V and J are TRBV7-2 and TRBJ2-4, with 9 bases that match TRBD2. The CDR3 extends over 16 amino acids. V was pared by 3 bases and J by 9 bases, with 12 bases of the junction left unmatched. CDR1 SGHTA and CDR2 FQGNSA come from the germline V gene. Full variable domain (missing parts from reference TRBV7-2 and TRBJ2-4): GAGVSQSPSNKVTEKGKDVELRCDPISGHTALYWYRQSLGQGLEFLIYFQGNSAPDKSGLPSDRFSAERTGGSVSTLTIQRTQQEDSAVYLCASSFSGSFSAGIQYFGAGTRLSVL.

This clone was seen a single time. The genes are TRBV28 and TRBJ2-1; D might be TRBD2 (7 bases). Per germline, CDR1 MDHEN and CDR2 SYDVKM. The germline V and J ends were trimmed by 4 bases and 4 bases, with 26 bases remaining between them. This CDR3 contains 19 residues. This chain's CDR3 is CASSSLGGGVVGIYNEQFF. Here the CDR3 DNA reads TGTGCCAGCAGTTCCTTAGGGGGAGGGGTAGTGGGTATATACAATGAGCAGTTCTTC.

V is TRBV5-1 and J is TRBJ1-2; D unclear. The CDR3 runs 12 residues. From germline, CDR1 is SGHRS and CDR2 YFSETQ. Trimming shortened V by 4 bases and J by 13 bases, and 17 bases separated the two germline ends. The CDR3 spells CASSPGLPAPTF. In nucleotides, the CDR3 is TGCGCCAGCAGCCCCGGACTGCCCGCACCCACCTTC.

This chain links TRBV28 with TRBJ2-7; 10 bases line up with TRBD2. The V segment lost 7 bases and the J segment 4 bases; nucleotides outside the gene matches: 13. CDR1 MDHEN and CDR2 SYDVKM come from the germline V gene. The CDR3 has 16 residues. This CDR3 reads CASTPGRASGRYEQYF. CDR3 bases: TGTGCCAGCACCCCGGGGCGGGCTAGCGGGAGATACGAGCAGTACTTC.